One and the same sample provided the 10 T cell receptor beta chains below, sequenced in a study of radiation and T cells in renal cell carcinoma. Only in-frame clones appear in the TCRdb table, and some are missing; sequencing was by immunoSEQ multiplex PCR. The sample has approximately 70,000 clones; over 60% are singletons. The time point was: blood 4 weeks post-SBRT, at nephrectomy. Treatment here: 15 Gy SBRT to primary tumor, nephrectomy 4 weeks later. The material was blood, obtained from a patient whose treatment included radiotherapy and nephrectomy. These receptors were collected from a man aged 55 to 70 with renal cell carcinoma.

The V gene is TRBV18, the J gene TRBJ1-3; tentatively, D is TRBD1 (5 bases). This CDR3 contains 15 residues. V lost 6 bases, J lost 0 bases, and 12 bases lay in between. The germline V gene encodes CDR1 KGHSH and CDR2 LQKENI. CDR3: CASSPLGGSGNTIYF. In DNA, the CDR3 is TGTGCCAGCTCGCCCCTGGGGGGCTCTGGAAACACCATATATTTT. Full variable domain (rest looked up from reference TRBV18 and TRBJ1-3): NAGVMQNPRHLVRRRGQEARLRCSPMKGHSHVYWYRQLPEEGLKFMVYLQKENIIDESGMPKERFSAEFPKEGPSILRIQQVVRGDSAAYFCASSPLGGSGNTIYFGEGSWLTVV.

The rearrangement uses TRBV9 and TRBJ1-1, with D perhaps TRBD1 (5 bases). Germline CDR1 SGDLS, CDR2 YYNGEE. CDR3 length equals 12 residues. V lost 4 bases, J lost 11 bases, and 15 bases lay in between. The CDR3 region has the DNA TGTGCCAGCAGCCCTGGGGGAGGGGCCGCTTTCTTT. It is translated as CASSPGGGAAFF.

The chain carries TRBV7-2 and TRBJ1-2; D gene ambiguous. The CDR3 length is 13 residues. Trimming stripped 7 bases from V and 7 bases from J, with 16 bases between. Germline assignment: CDR1 SGHTA and CDR2 FQGNSA. The CDR3 coding sequence is TGTGCCAGCATCAAAGGACGATCCGGTGGCTACACCTTC. Translated: CASIKGRSGGYTF.

This sequence joins TRBV6-1 and TRBJ1-2; 7 bases line up with TRBD1. Germline V gene lookup returns CDR1 MNHNS and CDR2 SASEGT. With V trimmed by 6 bases and J by 4 bases, 8 bases remained unmatched. CDR3 length: 14 amino acids. The CDR3 DNA reads TGTGCCAGCAGGGGGGGACAGACATCCTATGGCTACACCTTC. Protein sequence: CASRGGQTSYGYTF.

The V call is TRBV19, the J call TRBJ2-5; 8 nucleotides agree with TRBD1. The V gene's germline CDR1 is LNHDA and CDR2 SQIVND (reference sequence). After removal of 7 bases from V and 5 bases from J, the junction contained 6 bases not matched to a gene. CDR3 length: 13 residues. CDR3 DNA: TGTGCCAGTAAAAACAGGGGGTTGGAGACCCAGTACTTC. Translated: CASKNRGLETQYF.

This clone was detected only once. The rearrangement links TRBV5-5 to TRBJ1-5; 8 bases agree with TRBD1. The CDR3 contains 15 residues. Germline V lookup: CDR1 SGHKS, CDR2 YYEKEE (reference sequence). Germline trimming cut 0 bases from V and 5 bases from J; bases unmatched to any gene: 4. The CDR3 nucleotides are TGTGCCAGCAGCTTGGCCGGGACAGGCGATCAGCCCCAGCATTTT. Its protein product is CASSLAGTGDQPQHF.

The chain employs TRBV5-1 and TRBJ2-7, with unresolved D. Trimming pared 7 bases from V and 5 bases from J, leaving 7 bases between. CDR1 and CDR2 from the germline V gene are SGHRS and YFSETQ. The CDR3 spans 10 residues. In DNA, the CDR3 is TGCGCCAGCCGCCCCCACGAGCAGTACGTC. Amino acid sequence: CASRPHEQYV.

V usage is TRBV27 and J usage is TRBJ2-5; weak D call: TRBD1 (5 bases). The J call may be faulty, since TRBJ2-7 better matches the DNA end. Germline-derived CDR1 and CDR2 are MNHEY and SMNVEV (reference sequence). This CDR3 comprises 14 residues. Here the CDR3 reads CASSQQVPPYEQYF. In DNA, the CDR3 is TGTGCCAGCAGTCAACAGGTCCCTCCCTACGAGCAGTACTTC.

This sequence joins TRBV6-5 and TRBJ2-1, with D perhaps matching TRBD2 (6 bases). V was clipped by 4 bases and J by 5 bases, with 15 bases between them. Per the germline V gene, CDR1 is MNHEY and CDR2 is SVGAGI. CDR3 length: 15 residues. The CDR3 nucleotides are TGTGCCAGCAGTTCGCCTCGCGGGAACGACAATGAGCAGTTCTTC. This encodes CASSSPRGNDNEQFF.

The rearrangement joins TRBV9 to TRBJ2-1; D is unresolved. Trimming cost V 1 base and J 5 bases, with 10 bases left between them. This CDR3 has 14 residues. The germline CDR1 and CDR2 sequences are SGDLS and YYNGEE. CDR3: CASSVRFENNEQFF. CDR3 coding DNA: TGTGCCAGCAGCGTAAGGTTCGAAAACAATGAGCAGTTCTTC.